These T cell receptor beta chains were read from a single sample in a study of chemoradiotherapy in HPV16-positive cancers. Sequencing used immunoSEQ multiplex PCR; TCRdb keeps in-frame clones, though not all of them. The table shows 5,700 or so clones, with approximately 91% occurring only once. Material: blood, obtained from a patient who underwent chemoradiotherapy. The source is a human donor with HPV-associated anogenital cancer. Each CDR3 is given without its conserved first and last residue.

TRBV2	TRBJ2-5	9	ASSETSGQH
TRBV6-5	TRBJ2-7	10	ASSGGADEQY
TRBV7-6	TRBJ2-7	14	ASSLDEDRSSYEQY
TRBV5-4	TRBJ1-1	11	ASTVGRAGEAF
TRBV5-4	TRBJ2-5	11	ASSFQAQETQY
TRBV5-1	TRBJ1-2	11	ASRGDRLYGYT
TRBV10-1	TRBJ1-6	15	ASSLHRSRTYNSPLH
TRBV28	TRBJ2-7	12	ASNEQSRIDEQY
TRBV7-9	TRBJ2-7	10	ASSSEQYEQY
TRBV5-6	TRBJ2-1	12	ASSFRGPYNEQF
TRBV7-2	TRBJ2-5	12	ASSLAGRGETQY
TRBV7-9	TRBJ2-2	15	ASSPRAGVANTGELF
TRBV19	TRBJ2-6	15	ASSIVQGRSGANVLT
TRBV7-3	TRBJ2-1	12	ASSPGLDMDEQF
TRBV19	TRBJ2-2	12	ASSIAPNTGELF
TRBV19	TRBJ2-6	18	ASSISVWHPTSMGANVLT
TRBV5-1	TRBJ2-1	13	ASSLSLQSYNEQF
TRBV28	TRBJ1-4	13	ASSLPDRGREKLF
TRBV19	TRBJ1-5	14	ASTDGQGRTNQPQH
TRBV28	TRBJ2-1	15	ASSFHDAGLPWGEQF
TRBV11-1	TRBJ2-7	13	ASSLRSSGNNEQY
TRBV13	NA	11	ASSIGNSYEQY
TRBV5-3	TRBJ2-2	17	ARSGGLTVWGWNTGELF
TRBV7-3	TRBJ2-3	13	ASSLTPVVADTQY
TRBV23-1	TRBJ2-5	14	ASSQSVREGGETQY
TRBV6-5	TRBJ1-2	11	ASSHDSPYGYT
TRBV7-8	TRBJ2-7	13	ASSPYPGRSYEQY
TRBV5-1	TRBJ1-2	13	ASSLGQGVLSGYT
TRBV21-1	TRBJ2-7	16	ASSKGTSGGGFRYEQY
TRBV5-4	TRBJ2-4	12	ASSSYIGKNIQY
TRBV7-2	TRBJ1-1	9	ASSLPLEAF
TRBV7-6	TRBJ1-6	11	ASSLDGESPLH
TRBV4-1	TRBJ1-1	9	ASSHAGTGF
TRBV7-9	TRBJ1-1	11	ASSPRDRGFQS
TRBV27	TRBJ2-1	13	ASSLGGIPGNEQF
TRBV18	TRBJ2-5	12	ASSPNRGRETQY
TRBV4-3	TRBJ1-3	15	ASSSRHQGRPGNTIY
TRBV27	TRBJ2-1	14	ASRFRSGRAYNEQF
TRBV5-4	TRBJ2-3	13	ASSLDRGRFDTQY
TRBV9	TRBJ1-3	13	ASSPRVGSENTIY
TRBV7-2	TRBJ1-1	12	ASSPRDSSTEAF
TRBV4-1	TRBJ1-1	14	ASSQGDSIMNTEAF
TRBV2	TRBJ2-4	14	ASSEDRGLAKNIQY
TRBV1	TRBJ1-2	13	TSRSFLRKTYGYT
TRBV10-3	TRBJ2-3	10	AISESTDTQY
TRBV7-2	TRBJ2-7	13	ASSPRGGRPYEQY
TRBV4-1	TRBJ2-7	14	ASSQRPPPGPYEQY
TRBV5-8	TRBJ2-7	11	ASRAGTGYEQY
TRBV7-3	TRBJ2-1	12	ASGPGAPNNEQF
TRBV7-2	TRBJ2-7	13	ASSPSAGGFYEQY
TRBV19	TRBJ1-1	12	ASTWGGGGTEAF
TRBV7-9	TRBJ1-5	12	ASSLGQSNQPQH
TRBV5-5	TRBJ2-7	11	ASSVGLGYEQY
TRBV4-3	TRBJ1-1	10	ASSQIGTEAF